This record concerns one T cell receptor beta chain sequence. Its cognate antigen is unknown. The source of the sample is a study of T cell responses to AZD1222 COVID-19 vaccine. Trimming left V 1 base short and J 2 bases short, with 17 bases between. This CDR3 is built from 17 residues. CDR1 SGDLS and CDR2 YYNGEE come from the germline V gene. Assay: immunoSEQ multiplex PCR; the TCRdb copy retains only in-frame clones and omits some. This sample has tens of thousands of clones, with approximately 85% found just once. Study-level findings and limits: Repertoires were obtained only post-peak T cell response. Receipt of two AZD1222 doses was followed by a rise in Spike-specific TCR breadth and depth. Most donors were white British, females outnumbered males, and clonal diversity was possibly underestimated. Among vaccine-associated CD4 TCRs, coverage spanned spike, with dominance at 160-218 and 743-854.

This chain uses TRBV9 with TRBJ2-3; D tentatively reads TRBD1 or TRBD2 (5 bases each). The clonotype was recovered from an adult in good health. The sequences come from peripheral blood, collected on day 0 of AZD1222 vaccination. The CDR3 coding sequence is TGTGCCAGCAGCGTATCCCCGGCCCCCGGGGCCACAGATACGCAGTATTTT. Its translation: CASSVSPAPGATDTQYF.